The sequence of this T cell receptor (beta chain) was determined in a study of CDR3 diversity in severe acne (dated by TCRdb to between 2018 and 2020). Libraries were built with PCR. The sample was run on an Illumina HiSeq 2000. TCRdb redid the processing of the public reads, applying fastp at Q25 and MiXCR, and retained in-frame beta chains. Each CDR3 protein gets just one entry, which takes the most common genes and DNA from the rows behind it. The sample table shows about 98,000 distinct CDR3 sequences, and under 60% are seen once. The ten largest clonotypes hold 9.5% to 15% of the sample. There are 14 amino acids in the CDR3, from cysteine to phenylalanine inclusive. The sequence is cut down to CDR3 DNA, 42 bases in frame from base 1. V lost 6 bases and J lost 6 bases; the stretch between them is 12 bases long. CDR1 MGHDK and CDR2 SYGVNS are derived from the germline V gene. This clonotype was counted a single time. Its antigen is unknown. No much larger clonotype is one base removed from it; base qualities were not supplied. One read gives only weak evidence.

The origin of this receptor is a male donor with acne. Input material: blood. The chain was built from TRBV25-1 and TRBJ1-6, and perhaps TRBD1 as D gene, on 6 matching bases. The CDR3 has the sequence CASSLRGPNSPLHF. DNA sequence: TGTGCCAGCAGCTTACGGGGGCCTAATTCACCCCTCCACTTT.